The sequence of this T cell receptor beta chain was determined in a study of T cells in Graves' hyperthyroidism and ophthalmopathy. Study outcomes and limitations: Blood also contained most expanded thyroid clonotypes above 0.001.

The V end was cut by 0 bases, the J end by 1 base, with 12 bases between. Per germline, CDR1 MNHEY and CDR2 SMNVEV (reference sequence). This CDR3 contains 16 residues. TCR beta CDR3 regions were amplified from RNA transcripts. TCR CDR3 regions were first amplified by RT-PCR with HTBI primers. TCRdb used MiXCR to reprocess the multiplex PCR reads, holding one entry per CDR3 protein. The sample yields 450,000 to 650,000 distinct CDR3 sequences, 20% to 25% seen once. Note on this clonotype: The antigen remains undetermined.

Graves' hyperthyroidism was deemed stable given no ophthalmopathy progression within 18 months. Exclusion of a patient resulted from uncontrolled infection, other autoimmune disease, pregnancy or lactation. Clinical symptoms, serum thyroxine and TRAb, thyroid ultrasound and orbital computed tomography together formed the diagnostic basis. The sequencing input was blood. The sequence derives from a man younger than 30 with Graves' hyperthyroidism. The rearrangement links TRBV27 to TRBJ2-5; D might be TRBD2 (5 bases). The CDR3 DNA is TGTGCCAGCAGTTTATCGCCCGGGGAGCCCCAAGAGACCCAGTACTTC. Residues: CASSLSPGEPQETQYF.